These 6 T cell receptor beta chains were all obtained from the same sample, sequenced in a study of spatial heterogeneity in lung cancer. Time point here: sample taken at primary tumor resection. TCRdb called the 5' RACE reads again in MiXCR, with one record for every CDR3 protein. Of tens of thousands of distinct CDR3 sequences listed, 9.5% to 15% are singletons. Sequencing used PBMCs, obtained at surgery. The receptors here all came from a male donor with early-stage non-small cell lung cancer.

This clonotype has a handful of counts. The chain links TRBV20-1 to TRBJ2-7; a possible D gene is TRBD2 (5 bases). This CDR3 comprises 12 residues. V gave up 1 base and J gave up 7 bases, with 11 bases separating them. Germline V gene sequence: CDR1 DFQATT, CDR2 SNEGSKA (reference sequence). DNA of the CDR3: TGCAGTGCTAGAGCAGCGGTGGTTGAGCAGTACTTC. Translating it yields CSARAAVVEQYF.

This clonotype has only a few counts. The chain carries TRBV11-2 and TRBJ1-4; 9 bases fit TRBD1. The CDR3 runs to 17 residues. CDR1 and CDR2 from the germline V gene are SGHAT and FQNNGV. The V and J ends lost 5 bases and 5 bases, in that order; junction bases with no gene match: 12. The CDR3 spells CASSPWGQGKANEKLFF. CDR3 sequence (DNA): TGTGCCAGCAGCCCCTGGGGACAGGGAAAGGCGAATGAAAAACTGTTTTTT.

In its sample, this clonotype was seen many times. The rearrangement links TRBV10-3 to TRBJ2-3; no reliable D call. This CDR3 is 16 amino acids long. V was clipped by 2 bases and J by 4 bases, with 16 bases between them. The germline gives CDR1 ENHRY, CDR2 SYGVKD. The DNA for the CDR3 is TGTGCCATCAGTGAGCCGTCCAGTCAAGTGGCAGATACGCAGTATTTT. As protein: CAISEPSSQVADTQYF.

In its sample, this clonotype was seen a few times. A junction end diverges from the germline sequence, so it may reflect a read error. V usage is TRBV2 and J usage is TRBJ2-3; the D call may be TRBD1 or TRBD2 (5 bases each). The germline gives CDR1 SNHLY, CDR2 FYNNEI. The CDR3 runs to 15 residues. The CDR3 protein is CASREGTTRADTQYF. The CDR3, as DNA: TGTGCCAGCAGAGAAGGGACCACGCGGGCAGATACGCAGTATTTT.

This clonotype turned up a few times. The chain has TRBV12-3 or TRBV12-4 and TRBJ2-3; no clear D. Trimming removed 3 bases at V and 4 bases at J, with 8 bases between. The CDR3 contains 13 residues. The chain's CDR3 is CASSLGSADTQYF. CDR3 nucleotide sequence: TGTGCCAGCAGTTTGGGGTCCGCAGATACGCAGTATTTT.

The table lists this clonotype with a few counts. The CDR3 region has the DNA TGTGCCTGGAGGGGGACACCTCTCGGCTACACCTTC. This encodes CAWRGTPLGYTF. This chain links TRBV30 with TRBJ1-2, with D tentatively TRBD1 (6 bases). This CDR3 contains 12 residues. The germline V gene encodes CDR1 GTSNPN and CDR2 SVGIG (reference sequence). The V end lost 3 bases, the J end lost 8 bases, and 13 bases lay between the germline ends. The entire variable domain, with the rest obtained from reference TRBV30 and TRBJ1-2, is as follows: SQTIHQWPATLVQPVGSPLSLECTVEGTSNPNLYWYRQAAGRGLQLLFYSVGIGQISSEVPQNLSASRPQDRQFILSSKKLLLSDSGFYLCAWRGTPLGYTFGSGTRLTVV.